This T cell receptor beta chain was captured in a study of identical twins. One entry per CDR3 protein, called by TCRdb with MiXCR from the 5' RACE reads. The sample consists of more than 650,000 distinct CDR3 sequences, 6% to 6.5% of them appearing once. Germline V CDR1 and CDR2: LGHNA, YSLEER. This CDR3 has 19 amino acids. V lost 1 base, J lost 1 base, and 23 bases lay in between. This clonotype was detected ten times or more. This clonotype was obtained from a man aged 18-30 years in good health. The gene calls are TRBV4-3 and TRBJ2-7; tentatively, D is TRBD1 (5 bases). The sample comprised naive T cells sorted from blood. The CDR3, as DNA: TGCGCCAGCAGCCAAGCCTTGTCTAGTCTTACAGGAACATCCTACGAGCAGTACTTC. As protein: CASSQALSSLTGTSYEQYF.